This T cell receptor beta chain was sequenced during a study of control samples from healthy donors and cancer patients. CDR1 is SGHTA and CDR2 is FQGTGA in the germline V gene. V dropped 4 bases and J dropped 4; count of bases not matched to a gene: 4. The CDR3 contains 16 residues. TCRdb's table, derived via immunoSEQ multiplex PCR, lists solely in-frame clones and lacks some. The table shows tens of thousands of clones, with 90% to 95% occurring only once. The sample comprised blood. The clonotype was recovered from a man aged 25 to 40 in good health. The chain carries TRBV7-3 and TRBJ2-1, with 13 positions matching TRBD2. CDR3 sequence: CASSSGLAGRYNEQFF. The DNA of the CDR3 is TGTGCCAGCAGCTCGGGACTAGCGGGGAGATACAATGAGCAGTTCTTC. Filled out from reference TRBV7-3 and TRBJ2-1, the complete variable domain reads GAGVSQTPSNKVTEKGKYVELRCDPISGHTALYWYRQSLGQGPEFLIYFQGTGAADDSGLPNDRFFAVRPEGSVSTLKIQRTERGDSAVYLCASSSGLAGRYNEQFFGPGTRLTVL.